This T cell receptor beta chain emerged from a study of T cell responses to AZD1222 COVID-19 vaccine (dated by TCRdb to 2020 to 2022). For context, the study as a whole: TCR sequencing covered more than 230 trial participants: some 210 given two doses of AZD1222 and around 25 given two doses of MenACWY control vaccine. Trial participants were enrolled by age into 18-55, 56-69 and 70-plus year subgroups, with approximately 160, 26 and 62 TCR-sequenced participants respectively. Findings and caveats that apply to the study as a whole: Participants were mostly white British, with more females than males. The authors suggested clonal diversity may have been underestimated. No day 14 peak-response samples were available, so repertoires were characterized only after the peak T cell response. Reportedly, almost half of the unique spike-specific TCRs recognized epitopes lying outside the regions that are mutated in the B.1.351 and B.1.1.7 variants. The vaccine-associated CD4 TCRs covered the entire spike protein, and the dominant responses fell in regions 160-218 and 743-854. In the small 56-69-year group, the increase in depth fell short of significance, most likely because of low power. After two AZD1222 doses, spike-specific TCR breadth and depth were significantly higher than at day 0 and than in MenACWY recipients. Conclusions about previously exposed vaccinees were limited because only six AZD1222 recipients were SARS-CoV-2 seropositive at baseline.

Details on this clone: Its specific antigen is unknown. No base qualities exist here, and no much larger clone lies one base off it.

The CDR3 regions of human TCRbeta chains were analyzed by immunosequencing. Concerning the study's data processing: TCRs in the repertoires were compared against a reference library of SARS-CoV-2-specific TCRs that had been generated with the MIRA antigen-specificity platform. Breadth was defined as the fraction of unique TCRs that were SARS-CoV-2-associated. Depth was defined as the fraction of total T cells that were SARS-CoV-2-associated. Each spike-specific TCR was assigned to its reactive spike region and to a CD4 or CD8 class using the MIRA data. Log10-transformed breadth and depth values were compared by one-way ANOVA with Sidak's multiple comparisons tests. Held by TCRdb, this immuneACCESS table contains in-frame sequences only and omits some clones. Under half of the omission traces to an unresolved V gene where checked; the cause of the rest is unknown. Clone size and V and J calls were adopted from that table, with D and trimming inferred from the DNA. This sample is represented by 130,000 to 150,000 clones; around 90% of them were singletons. The ten largest account for roughly 5.4% of the sample.

What the time point label conveys for this sample: about 28 days (+/-7) after the second vaccine dose. The sample's treatment or condition label is to be understood as: meningococcal conjugate vaccine given as trial control. Samples from vaccinated people were obtained from the UK trials COV001 and COV002, which included a single-blind randomized controlled phase 2/3 trial of AZD1222 (ChAdOx1 nCoV-19) in healthy adults. For TCRbeta chain sequencing, PBMC samples were collected from trial participants at day 0 and at day 28 after the second dose. Between the V and J ends, shortened by 0 bases and 0 bases respectively, the junction contains 11 bases. The CDR3 numbers 16 residues from cysteine through phenylalanine. Only CDR3 DNA is held: 48 bases, read in frame from base 1. CDR1 and CDR2 were assigned from the germline V gene (reference sequence) as LGHDT and YNNKEL.

The clonotype comes from an adult who received the MenACWY meningococcal vaccine as a control. The sample here was peripheral blood, taken 28 days after the second dose of the MenACWY control vaccine. The chain is encoded by TRBV3-1 (or the pseudogene TRBV3-2) joined to TRBJ1-2, with no D gene named confidently. CDR3 loop: CASSQDLSVPNYGYTF. The DNA is TGTGCCAGCAGCCAAGATTTGTCAGTCCCTAACTATGGCTACACCTTC.